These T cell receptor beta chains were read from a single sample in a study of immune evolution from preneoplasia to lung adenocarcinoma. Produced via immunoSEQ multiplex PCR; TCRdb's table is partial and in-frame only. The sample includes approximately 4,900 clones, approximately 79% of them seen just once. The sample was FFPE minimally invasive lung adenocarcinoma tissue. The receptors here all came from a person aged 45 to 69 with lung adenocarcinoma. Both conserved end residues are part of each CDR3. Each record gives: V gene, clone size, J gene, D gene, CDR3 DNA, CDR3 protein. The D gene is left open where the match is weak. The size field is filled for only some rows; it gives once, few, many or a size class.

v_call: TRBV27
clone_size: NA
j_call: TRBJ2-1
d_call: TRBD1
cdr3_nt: TGTGCCAGCAGGGTAGGGACAGGGGGCTACAATGAGCAGTTCTTC
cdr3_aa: CASRVGTGGYNEQFF

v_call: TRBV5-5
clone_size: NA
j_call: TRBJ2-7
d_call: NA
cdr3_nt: TGTGCCAGCAGCTACGGGAGCTTTTCCTACGAGCAGTACTTC
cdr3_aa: CASSYGSFSYEQYF

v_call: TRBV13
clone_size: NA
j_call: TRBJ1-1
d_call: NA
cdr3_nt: TGTGCCAGCAGCCGGGATCCCCTCACTGAAGCTTTCTTT
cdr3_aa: CASSRDPLTEAFF

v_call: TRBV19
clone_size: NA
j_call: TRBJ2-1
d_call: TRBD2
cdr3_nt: TGTGCCAGTAGTAAAAGCGGGAGGGTGGATGAGCAGTTCTTC
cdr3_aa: CASSKSGRVDEQFF

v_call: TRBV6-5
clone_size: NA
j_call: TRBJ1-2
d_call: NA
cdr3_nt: TGTGCCAGCAGTCGAGGAGGGAGGCTCTACACCTTC
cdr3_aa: CASSRGGRLYTF

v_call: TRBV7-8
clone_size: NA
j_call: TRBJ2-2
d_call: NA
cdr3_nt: TGTGCCAGCAGCTTAGTGGTGCGCAGCACCGGGGAGCTGTTTTTT
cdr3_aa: CASSLVVRSTGELFF

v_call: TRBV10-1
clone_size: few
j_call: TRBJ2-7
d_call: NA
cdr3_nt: TGCGCCAGCAGTGAGGGGGCAACGGACGACGAGCAGTACTTC
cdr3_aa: CASSEGATDDEQYF

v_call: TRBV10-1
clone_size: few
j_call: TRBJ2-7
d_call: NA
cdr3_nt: TGCGCCAGCAGTTCCAGATTGGACTACGAGCAGTACTTC
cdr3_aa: CASSSRLDYEQYF

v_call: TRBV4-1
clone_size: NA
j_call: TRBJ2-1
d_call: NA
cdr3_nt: TGCGCCAGCAGCCCCCTGAGGGGACCCTCCTACAATGAGCAGTTCTTC
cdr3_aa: CASSPLRGPSYNEQFF

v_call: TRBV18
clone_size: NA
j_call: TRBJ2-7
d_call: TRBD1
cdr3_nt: TGTGCCAGCTCACCCGGGACAGGGACCTACGAGCAGTACTTC
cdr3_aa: CASSPGTGTYEQYF

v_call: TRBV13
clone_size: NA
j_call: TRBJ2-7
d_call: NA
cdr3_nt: TGTGCCAGCAGCTTAGGGCAGGACGCCTACGAGCAGTACTTC
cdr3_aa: CASSLGQDAYEQYF

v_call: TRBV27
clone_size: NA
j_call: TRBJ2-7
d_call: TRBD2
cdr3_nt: TGTGCCAGCAGAAGACTAGCGTCCTACGAGCAGTACTTC
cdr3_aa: CASRRLASYEQYF

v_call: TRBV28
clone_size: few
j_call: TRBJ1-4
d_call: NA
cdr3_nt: TGTGCCAGCAGCCGGGACACCTCAACTAATGAAAAACTGTTTTTT
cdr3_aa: CASSRDTSTNEKLFF

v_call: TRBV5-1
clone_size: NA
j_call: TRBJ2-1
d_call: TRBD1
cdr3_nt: TGCGCCAGCAGCCCATCTGGGACAGGGCCGTACAATGAGCAGTTCTTC
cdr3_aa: CASSPSGTGPYNEQFF

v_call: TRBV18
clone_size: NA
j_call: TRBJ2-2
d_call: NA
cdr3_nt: TGTGCCAGCTCACCTACGGGCAGTTCTTTTTCGAACACCGGGGAGCTGTTTTTT
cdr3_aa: CASSPTGSSFSNTGELFF

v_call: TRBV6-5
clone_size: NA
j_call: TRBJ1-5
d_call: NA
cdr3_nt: TGTGCCAGCAGTCAGGGGCGCAATCAGCCCCAGCATTTT
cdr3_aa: CASSQGRNQPQHF

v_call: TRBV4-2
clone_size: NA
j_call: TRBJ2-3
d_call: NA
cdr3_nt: TGTGCCAGCAGCCAAGCAACGAGCACAGATACGCAGTATTTT
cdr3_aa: CASSQATSTDTQYF

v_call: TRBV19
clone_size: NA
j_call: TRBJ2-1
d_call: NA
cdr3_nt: TGTGCCAGTAGTGCGCTTGGACTCTCCTACAATGAGCAGTTCTTC
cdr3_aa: CASSALGLSYNEQFF

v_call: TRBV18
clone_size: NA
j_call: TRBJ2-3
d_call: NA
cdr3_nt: TGTGCCAGCTCACCGGCTCGCGATACGCAGTATTTT
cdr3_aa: CASSPARDTQYF

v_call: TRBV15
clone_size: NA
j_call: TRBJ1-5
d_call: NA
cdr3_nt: TGTGCCACCAGCAGGGAAGGGGGGAGCAATCAGCCCCAGCATTTT
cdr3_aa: CATSREGGSNQPQHF

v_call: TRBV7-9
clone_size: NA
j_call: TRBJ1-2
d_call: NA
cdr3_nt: TGTGCCAGCAGCACCCCCGGCTATGGCTACACCTTC
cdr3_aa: CASSTPGYGYTF

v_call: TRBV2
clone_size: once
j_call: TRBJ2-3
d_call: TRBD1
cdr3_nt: TGTGCCAGCAGTGATATGGGGACAGGGGGAGATACGCAGTATTTT
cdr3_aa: CASSDMGTGGDTQYF

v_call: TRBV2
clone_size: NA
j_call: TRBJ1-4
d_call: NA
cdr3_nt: TGTGCCAGCACTGTGACACGCTTGGGTGAAAAACTGTTTTTT
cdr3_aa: CASTVTRLGEKLFF

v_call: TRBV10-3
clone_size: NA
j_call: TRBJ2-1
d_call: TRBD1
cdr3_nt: TGTGCCATCAGTGAGCGAACAGGGGGCAATGAGCAGTTCTTC
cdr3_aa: CAISERTGGNEQFF

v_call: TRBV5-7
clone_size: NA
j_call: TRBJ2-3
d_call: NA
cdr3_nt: TGTGCCAGCAGCTTAGCGGGTACGCAGTATTTT
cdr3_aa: CASSLAGTQYF

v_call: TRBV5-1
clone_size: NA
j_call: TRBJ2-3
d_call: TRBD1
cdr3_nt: TGCGCCAGCAGCTTGCGGACAGGGCTTTCAGATACGCAGTATTTT
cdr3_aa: CASSLRTGLSDTQYF

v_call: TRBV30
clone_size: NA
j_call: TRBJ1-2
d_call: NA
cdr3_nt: TGTGCCTGGAGTAGGGGGGTTGATAACTATGGCTACACCTTC
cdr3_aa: CAWSRGVDNYGYTF

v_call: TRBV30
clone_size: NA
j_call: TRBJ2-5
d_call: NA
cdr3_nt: TGTGCCTCAGGGAGACCAGGGGAGACCCAGTACTTC
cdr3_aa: CASGRPGETQYF

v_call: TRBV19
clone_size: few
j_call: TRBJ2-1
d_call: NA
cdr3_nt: TGTGCCAGTAGTGCCAACCGGGTCAAGGCTTACAATGAGCAGTTCTTC
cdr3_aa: CASSANRVKAYNEQFF

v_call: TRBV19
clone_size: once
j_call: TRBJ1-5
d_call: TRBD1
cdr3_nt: TGTGCCAGTAGTAGTAGACAGGGCGCGACCTTTTATAGCAATCAGCCCCAGCATTTT
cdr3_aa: CASSSRQGATFYSNQPQHF

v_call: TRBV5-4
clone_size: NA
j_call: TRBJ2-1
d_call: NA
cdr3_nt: TGTGCCAGCAGCCCTAGACAGGTTACCTACAATGAGCAGTTCTTC
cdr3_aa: CASSPRQVTYNEQFF

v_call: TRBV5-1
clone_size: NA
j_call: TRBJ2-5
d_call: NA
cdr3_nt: TGCGCCAGCAGAACACCGGGACAAGGACAAGAGACCCAGTACTTC
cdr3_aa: CASRTPGQGQETQYF

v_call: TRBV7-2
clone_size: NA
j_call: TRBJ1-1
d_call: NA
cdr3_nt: TGTGCCAGCAGCCCAATTACAGGGACGAACACTGAAGCTTTCTTT
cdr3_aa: CASSPITGTNTEAFF

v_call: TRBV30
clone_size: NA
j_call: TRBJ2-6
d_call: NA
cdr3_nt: TGTGCCTGGAGTGTCGGACAGATCTCTGGGGCCAACGTCCTGACTTTC
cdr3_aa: CAWSVGQISGANVLTF

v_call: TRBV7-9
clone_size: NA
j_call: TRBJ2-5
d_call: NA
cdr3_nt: TGTGCCAGCAGCTTTCCTAGAGGGGAGACCCAGTACTTC
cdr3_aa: CASSFPRGETQYF

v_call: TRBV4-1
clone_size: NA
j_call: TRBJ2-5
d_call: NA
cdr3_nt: TGCGCCAGCAGCCCAGAGGGGTCGGTGGAGACCCAGTACTTC
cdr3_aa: CASSPEGSVETQYF

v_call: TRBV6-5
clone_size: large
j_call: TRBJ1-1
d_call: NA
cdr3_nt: TGTGCCAGCAGGACGCGGGGAAGGAACACTGAAGCTTTCTTT
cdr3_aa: CASRTRGRNTEAFF

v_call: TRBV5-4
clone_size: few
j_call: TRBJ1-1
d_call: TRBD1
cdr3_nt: TGTGCCAGCAGCCGGGACAGGGCAGACACTGAAGCTTTCTTT
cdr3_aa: CASSRDRADTEAFF

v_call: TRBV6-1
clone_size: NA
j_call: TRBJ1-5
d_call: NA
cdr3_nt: TGTGCCAGCAGTGAAGGACGGGGTGGGCAGCCCCAGCATTTT
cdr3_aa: CASSEGRGGQPQHF

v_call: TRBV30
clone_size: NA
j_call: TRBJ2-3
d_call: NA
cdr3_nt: TGTGCCTGGACAGTCACAGATACGCAGTATTTT
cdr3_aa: CAWTVTDTQYF

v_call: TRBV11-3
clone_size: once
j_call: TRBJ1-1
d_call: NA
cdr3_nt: TGTGCCAGCAGCTTAGAGGAGAACACTGAAGCTTTCTTT
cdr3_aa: CASSLEENTEAFF

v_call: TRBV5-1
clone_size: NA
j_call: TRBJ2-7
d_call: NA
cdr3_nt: TGCGCCAGCGGCCGGGACGGAGACTCCTACGAGCAGTACTTC
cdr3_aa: CASGRDGDSYEQYF

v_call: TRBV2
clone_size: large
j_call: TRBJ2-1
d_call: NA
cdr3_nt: TGTGCCAGCAGTGAACTCTACAATGAGCAGTTCTTC
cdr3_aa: CASSELYNEQFF

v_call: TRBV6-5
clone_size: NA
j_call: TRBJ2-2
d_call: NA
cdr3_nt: TGTGCCAGCAGTTTACGGGGTCTGGCCACCGGAGAGCTGTTTTTT
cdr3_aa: CASSLRGLATGELFF

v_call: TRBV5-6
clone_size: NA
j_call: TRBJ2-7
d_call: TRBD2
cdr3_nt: TGTGCCAGCAGCGCACTAGCGGGGGGCGTATACGAGCAGTACTTC
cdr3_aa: CASSALAGGVYEQYF

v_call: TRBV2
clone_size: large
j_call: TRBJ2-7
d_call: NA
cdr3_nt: TGTGCCAGCAGTGGTGCAGCGAGCTACGAGCAGTACTTC
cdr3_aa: CASSGAASYEQYF

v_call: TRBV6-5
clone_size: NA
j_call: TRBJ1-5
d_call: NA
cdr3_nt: TGTGCCAGCAGGGACTCCGCGGGCAATCAGCCCCAGCATTTT
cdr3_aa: CASRDSAGNQPQHF

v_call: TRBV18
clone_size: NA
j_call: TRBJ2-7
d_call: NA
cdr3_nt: TGTGCCAGCTCCTCTTCCCACGAGCAGTACTTC
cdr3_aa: CASSSSHEQYF

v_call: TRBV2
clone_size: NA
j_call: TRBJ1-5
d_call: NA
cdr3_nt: TGTGCCAGCAGCTCCGGACAGTTCAATCAGCCCCAGCATTTT
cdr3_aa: CASSSGQFNQPQHF